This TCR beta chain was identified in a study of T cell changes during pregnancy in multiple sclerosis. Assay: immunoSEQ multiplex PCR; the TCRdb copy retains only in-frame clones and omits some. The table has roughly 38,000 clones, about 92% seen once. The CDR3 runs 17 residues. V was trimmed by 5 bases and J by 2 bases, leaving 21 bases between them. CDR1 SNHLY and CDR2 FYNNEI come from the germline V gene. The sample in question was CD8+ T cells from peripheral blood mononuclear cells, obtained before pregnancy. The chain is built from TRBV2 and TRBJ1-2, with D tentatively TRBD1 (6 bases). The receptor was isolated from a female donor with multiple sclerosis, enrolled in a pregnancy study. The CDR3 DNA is TGTGCCAGCAGTTCCGTAGGGGGAGATCTCAGGAACTATGGCTACACCTTC. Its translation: CASSSVGGDLRNYGYTF.